The text below deals with one T cell receptor (beta chain). No antigen is known for it. One end of the junction fails to match germline, which may point to a read error. The data derive from a study of T cells in women clearing cervical HPV infection. As for the study in general: Case blood drawn at lesion detection; control blood after infection cleared.

General study findings and limits: Repertoire richness, not evenness, was significantly elevated in CIN3+ cases versus controls.

Sequencing used immunoSEQ multiplex PCR; TCRdb keeps in-frame clones, though not all of them. The sample table sets out under 20,000 clones. The sequenced sample consisted of blood buffy coat. The receptor was derived from a woman aged 18-70 years with a cervical HPV16 infection that either progressed to CIN3+ or cleared (not recorded which).

CDR3 region: CASSQELQGVYEKLFF. The part of the CDR3 DNA that was read is TGCGCCAGCAGCCAAGAACTACAGGGGGTTTATGAAAAA. The chain uses TRBV4-2 and TRBJ1-4, with 8 bases aligning to TRBD1. The read gets to within 3 residues of the CDR3 end, and the germline J gene fills in the rest. The CDR3 has 16 amino acids. CDR1 and CDR2 from the germline V gene are LGHNA and YNFKEQ.